This section outlines one T cell receptor (beta chain) sequence together with its context. Measured with immunoSEQ multiplex PCR; TCRdb has only the in-frame clones, and not every one. The sample contains some 2.3 million clones, just over 90% of which appear only once. This record comes from a study of shared clonotypes between healthy human individuals. Germline CDR1 SGHDT, CDR2 YYEEEE. The CDR3 extends over 13 amino acids. V was cut by 2 bases and J by 1 base, with 6 bases left in between. The TCR was taken from a man between 18 and 35 years old in good health. Some clones in this sample may be carry-over from other donors' samples. The rearrangement joins TRBV5-6 to TRBJ1-1; D is ambiguous. Input material: naive CD4+ T cells from PBMCs. Specified subset: CD45RA+ positively selected. This CDR3 reads CASSFYSNTEAFF. The DNA of the CDR3 is TGTGCCAGCAGCTTTTATTCGAACACTGAAGCTTTCTTT.